This TCR beta chain stems from a study of T-cell memory formation after mild COVID-19. This clonotype was seen only a few times. This CDR3 spans 16 amino acids. Losses at the gene ends were 4 bases for V and 2 bases for J; bases not matched to a gene: 4. In germline, CDR1 is MGHRA, CDR2 YSYEKL. TCRdb reprocessed the 5' RACE reads with MiXCR, giving one entry per CDR3 protein. Of about 57,000 distinct CDR3 sequences listed, about 12% are singletons. The TCR sequence derives from a man between 18 and 35 years old who had mild COVID-19 (a few samples of this study predate the infection). Cell type and time point are not known. The genes are TRBV4-1 and TRBJ2-1, with 11 bases lining up with TRBD2. Sequenced material: PBMCs or a T cell subset sorted from them (not recorded which). The CDR3 region is CASSLLAGGTYNEQFF. The CDR3, as DNA: TGCGCCAGCAGCCTTCTAGCGGGGGGTACCTACAATGAGCAGTTCTTC.